This is a list of T cell receptor beta chains from one sample in a study of T-cell memory formation after mild COVID-19. Via MiXCR, TCRdb re-called the 5' RACE reads, giving one row per CDR3 protein. The sample lists 470,000 or so distinct CDR3 sequences; roughly 20% were seen once. Sequenced: PBMCs or a T cell subset sorted from them (not recorded which). The origin of the receptors is an adult woman who had mild COVID-19 (a few samples of this study predate the infection). Cell type and time point are not known. Both conserved end residues are part of each CDR3. Each record gives: D gene, clone size, V gene, J gene, CDR3 length, CDR3 protein. A D gene is named only where the DNA matches it firmly. Clone size, where shown, is once, few, many, or a class for clones that have expanded.

d_call: NA; clone_size: few; v_call: TRBV24-1; j_call: TRBJ2-3; cdr3_length: 16; cdr3_aa: CATSDRSRGAPDTQYF
d_call: NA; clone_size: few; v_call: TRBV7-2; j_call: TRBJ1-1; cdr3_length: 14; cdr3_aa: CASSPSLLYGEAFF
d_call: NA; clone_size: once; v_call: TRBV7-8; j_call: TRBJ2-3; cdr3_length: 16; cdr3_aa: CASSSYHTSNTDTQYF
d_call: NA; clone_size: many; v_call: TRBV19; j_call: TRBJ2-7; cdr3_length: 15; cdr3_aa: CASSISGETAYAQYF
d_call: TRBD2; clone_size: NA; v_call: TRBV7-2; j_call: TRBJ2-3; cdr3_length: 17; cdr3_aa: CASSLSWAAQAGNTQYF
d_call: TRBD2; clone_size: few; v_call: TRBV4-2; j_call: TRBJ2-7; cdr3_length: 16; cdr3_aa: CASSDTGSTSAYEQYF
d_call: TRBD1; clone_size: NA; v_call: TRBV5-1; j_call: TRBJ1-2; cdr3_length: 14; cdr3_aa: CASSSPDRVASYTF
d_call: NA; clone_size: NA; v_call: TRBV28; j_call: TRBJ2-7; cdr3_length: 14; cdr3_aa: CASTRGGRRDEQYF
d_call: TRBD1; clone_size: NA; v_call: TRBV6-5; j_call: TRBJ1-1; cdr3_length: 14; cdr3_aa: CASSTGGGNTEAFF
d_call: NA; clone_size: NA; v_call: TRBV10-2; j_call: TRBJ2-1; cdr3_length: 15; cdr3_aa: CASSTGSSLYNEQFF
d_call: TRBD2; clone_size: NA; v_call: TRBV5-1; j_call: TRBJ2-1; cdr3_length: 15; cdr3_aa: CASGVARTRLDEQFF
d_call: TRBD1; clone_size: many; v_call: TRBV9; j_call: TRBJ2-5; cdr3_length: 15; cdr3_aa: CASSQGQGARGTQYF
d_call: TRBD1; clone_size: NA; v_call: TRBV20-1; j_call: TRBJ2-1; cdr3_length: 14; cdr3_aa: CSARVGTGMYEQFF
d_call: NA; clone_size: few; v_call: TRBV5-1; j_call: TRBJ2-7; cdr3_length: 14; cdr3_aa: CASSDRDKDNEQYF
d_call: NA; clone_size: NA; v_call: TRBV2; j_call: TRBJ2-7; cdr3_length: 12; cdr3_aa: CASSEQGYEQYF
d_call: NA; clone_size: medium-sized; v_call: TRBV7-9; j_call: TRBJ2-3; cdr3_length: 12; cdr3_aa: CASSFTPDTQYF
d_call: NA; clone_size: NA; v_call: TRBV20-1; j_call: TRBJ2-4; cdr3_length: 11; cdr3_aa: CSAPQGDIQYF
d_call: TRBD2; clone_size: few; v_call: TRBV12-3/TRBV12-4; j_call: TRBJ2-7; cdr3_length: 15; cdr3_aa: CASSLGTREGDEQYF
d_call: NA; clone_size: few; v_call: TRBV2; j_call: TRBJ1-2; cdr3_length: 13; cdr3_aa: CASSEASNVGYTF
d_call: NA; clone_size: few; v_call: TRBV7-9; j_call: TRBJ1-1; cdr3_length: 14; cdr3_aa: CASSFMGENTEAFF
d_call: NA; clone_size: few; v_call: TRBV12-3/TRBV12-4; j_call: TRBJ1-1; cdr3_length: 15; cdr3_aa: CASSPTGGWNTEAFF
d_call: TRBD2; clone_size: few; v_call: TRBV9; j_call: TRBJ2-1; cdr3_length: 17; cdr3_aa: CASSVDRREGYYNEQFF
d_call: TRBD2; clone_size: NA; v_call: TRBV6-4; j_call: TRBJ2-1; cdr3_length: 19; cdr3_aa: CASSDSRSGGLTRYNEQFF
d_call: NA; clone_size: few; v_call: TRBV19; j_call: TRBJ1-5; cdr3_length: 12; cdr3_aa: CASSREGQPQHF
d_call: TRBD2; clone_size: few; v_call: TRBV11-3; j_call: TRBJ2-1; cdr3_length: 17; cdr3_aa: CASSSGLAGGARNEQFF
d_call: TRBD1; clone_size: few; v_call: TRBV3-1; j_call: TRBJ1-4; cdr3_length: 14; cdr3_aa: CASSQSQGAGKLFF
d_call: NA; clone_size: NA; v_call: TRBV18; j_call: TRBJ1-1; cdr3_length: 13; cdr3_aa: CASSPLRGPEAFF
d_call: TRBD1; clone_size: many; v_call: TRBV5-1; j_call: TRBJ2-3; cdr3_length: 14; cdr3_aa: CASQPGQDTDTQYF
d_call: TRBD2; clone_size: many; v_call: TRBV6-1; j_call: TRBJ2-2; cdr3_length: 14; cdr3_aa: CASSGLADTGELFF
d_call: NA; clone_size: NA; v_call: TRBV11-3; j_call: TRBJ2-1; cdr3_length: 13; cdr3_aa: CASSLVQRAEQFF
d_call: NA; clone_size: few; v_call: TRBV4-2; j_call: TRBJ1-6; cdr3_length: 15; cdr3_aa: CASSQDFRGGSPLHF
d_call: TRBD1; clone_size: many; v_call: TRBV12-3/TRBV12-4; j_call: TRBJ1-1; cdr3_length: 15; cdr3_aa: CASRIGQGQNTEAFF
d_call: NA; clone_size: few; v_call: TRBV3-1; j_call: TRBJ1-1; cdr3_length: 15; cdr3_aa: CASSPTGVMNTEAFF
d_call: NA; clone_size: NA; v_call: TRBV5-1; j_call: TRBJ2-7; cdr3_length: 15; cdr3_aa: CASILAPRGEYEQYF
d_call: NA; clone_size: few; v_call: TRBV11-2; j_call: TRBJ1-1; cdr3_length: 12; cdr3_aa: CASRYGDVEAFF
d_call: TRBD2; clone_size: many; v_call: TRBV5-1; j_call: TRBJ2-3; cdr3_length: 15; cdr3_aa: CASRLRTSESDTQYF
d_call: NA; clone_size: NA; v_call: TRBV7-2; j_call: TRBJ2-1; cdr3_length: 15; cdr3_aa: CASSLDSKQWNEQFF
d_call: NA; clone_size: few; v_call: TRBV20-1; j_call: TRBJ2-2; cdr3_length: 13; cdr3_aa: CSASPRGTGELFF
d_call: TRBD2; clone_size: NA; v_call: TRBV7-9; j_call: TRBJ2-7; cdr3_length: 15; cdr3_aa: CASSFRTSGMGEQYF
d_call: NA; clone_size: NA; v_call: TRBV12-3/TRBV12-4; j_call: TRBJ2-2; cdr3_length: 12; cdr3_aa: CASSPATGELFF
d_call: TRBD2; clone_size: few; v_call: TRBV2; j_call: TRBJ2-7; cdr3_length: 15; cdr3_aa: CASSSSGGVAYEQYF
d_call: NA; clone_size: NA; v_call: TRBV6-2/TRBV6-3; j_call: TRBJ2-2; cdr3_length: 17; cdr3_aa: CASSYSKAGMNTGELFF
d_call: NA; clone_size: NA; v_call: TRBV5-1; j_call: TRBJ2-7; cdr3_length: 15; cdr3_aa: CASSLAWGSSYEQYF
d_call: NA; clone_size: many; v_call: TRBV7-9; j_call: TRBJ2-5; cdr3_length: 14; cdr3_aa: CASSLGAGTETQYF
d_call: NA; clone_size: many; v_call: TRBV7-6; j_call: TRBJ2-7; cdr3_length: 15; cdr3_aa: CASSLAVGSGYEQYF
d_call: NA; clone_size: NA; v_call: TRBV7-9; j_call: TRBJ2-1; cdr3_length: 15; cdr3_aa: CASSLGPGPWDEQFF